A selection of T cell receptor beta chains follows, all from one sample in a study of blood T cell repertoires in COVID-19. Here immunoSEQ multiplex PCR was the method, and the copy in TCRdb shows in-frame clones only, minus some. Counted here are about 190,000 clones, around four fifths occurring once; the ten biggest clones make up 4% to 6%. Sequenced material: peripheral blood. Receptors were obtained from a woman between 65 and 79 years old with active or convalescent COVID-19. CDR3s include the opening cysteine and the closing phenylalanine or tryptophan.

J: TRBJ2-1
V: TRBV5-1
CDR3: CASGTGDNEQFF

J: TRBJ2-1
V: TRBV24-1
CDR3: CATSATKGSSYNEQFF

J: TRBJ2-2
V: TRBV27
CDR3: CASSHRGWGTGELFF

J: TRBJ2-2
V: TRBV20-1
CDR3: CSASSSRLAGATGELFF

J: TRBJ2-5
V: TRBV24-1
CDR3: CATSDPSGTHLGETQYF

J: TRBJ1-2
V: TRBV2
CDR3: CASVKGAPYGYTF

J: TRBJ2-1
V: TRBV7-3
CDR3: CASSLTFQRDKDNEQFF

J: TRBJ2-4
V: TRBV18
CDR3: CASSPPGAGGKNIQYF

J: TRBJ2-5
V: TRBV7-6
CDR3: CASSLEAGRLETQYF

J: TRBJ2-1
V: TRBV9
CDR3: CASSEFSGRNHNEQFF

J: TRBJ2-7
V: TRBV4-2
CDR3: CASSQAGLAGYEQYF

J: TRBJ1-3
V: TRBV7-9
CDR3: CASSSIRVGGNTIYF

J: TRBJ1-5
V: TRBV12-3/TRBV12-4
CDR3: CASTRGGQPQHF

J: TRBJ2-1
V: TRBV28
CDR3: CASKRGHSYNEQFF

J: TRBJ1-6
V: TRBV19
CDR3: CASTPGGANSPLHF

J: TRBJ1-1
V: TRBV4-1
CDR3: CASSRTGGTEAFF

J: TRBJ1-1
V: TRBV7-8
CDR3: CASSPRAGNTEAFF

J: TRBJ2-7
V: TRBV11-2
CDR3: CASSFRTDKLYEQYF

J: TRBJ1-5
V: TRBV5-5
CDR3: CASSLGHSNQPQHF

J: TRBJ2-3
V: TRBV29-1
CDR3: CSVEPSGGGGQYF

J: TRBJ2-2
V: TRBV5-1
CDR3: CASSFVTSGTGELFF

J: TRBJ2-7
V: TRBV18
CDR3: CASSPPGLAGYEQYF

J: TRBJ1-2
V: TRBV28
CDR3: CASSFIGSGYGYTF

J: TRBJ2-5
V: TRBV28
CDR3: CASNPGTDQETQYF

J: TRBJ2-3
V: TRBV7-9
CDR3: CASSSGTSASDTQYF

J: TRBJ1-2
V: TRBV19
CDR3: CASSISHLTGKYGYTF

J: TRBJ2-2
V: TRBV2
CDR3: CASSAGTRTGELFF

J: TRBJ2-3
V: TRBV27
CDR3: CASSLGRGTQYF

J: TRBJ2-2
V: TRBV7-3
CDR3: CASSTLPGKNTGELFF

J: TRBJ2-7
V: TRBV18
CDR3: CASSPPVLAGVHEQYF